The rows below give T cell receptor beta chains drawn from one sample of a study of shared clonotypes between healthy human individuals. Sequencing was performed with immunoSEQ multiplex PCR; in TCRdb, only in-frame clones are kept and a portion is missing. Of around 560,000 clones listed, roughly 96% are singletons. Sequenced sample: naive CD8+ T cells sorted from blood. The receptors were sampled from a woman aged 30 to 39 in good health. CDR3s leave out the opening cysteine and the closing phenylalanine or tryptophan. Clone size appears in some rows only: once, few, many, or a class for an expanded clone.

size	V	CDR3
.	TRBV29-1	SVGTGQEKLF
.	TRBV11-2	ASSPPMAGGPDEQF
.	TRBV19	ASSEGGFSSSYEQY
.	TRBV27	ASSPSPDSTEQY
once	TRBV27	ASSFGGGTDTQY
once	TRBV27	ASSLSWGMRSYEQY
few	TRBV19	ASSTGQGNNQPQH
.	TRBV6-4	ASSDNRTRRRGWPQH
.	TRBV7-9	ASSRDRDQPQH
.	TRBV5-8	ASSTPTFFNEQF
.	TRBV13	ASSLEGGSSYEQY
once	TRBV15	ATSEGQGATDTQY
.	TRBV5-1	ASSQAWLREGPHNEQF
.	TRBV27	ASSLGWQYEEKLF
.	TRBV27	ASSRATGLIMNTGELF
.	TRBV5-6	ASSLSDYEQY
.	TRBV15	ATRRDGVETQY
.	TRBV7-9	ASSSHTTPYNEQF
.	TRBV14	ASSQDRGRGLYYGYT
once	TRBV6-1	ASSEALDLVYEQY
.	TRBV19	AARDTFEKLF
.	TRBV14	ASSQSRLGEQY
.	TRBV7-8	ASSLARAGGPDTGELF
.	TRBV28	ASSDPGGVQETQY
few	TRBV30	AWSAGESNQPQH
.	TRBV27	ASSALGGETQY
.	TRBV28	ASSKRETSSYEQY
.	TRBV27	ASSPRTGGGTEAF
.	TRBV5-4	ASSPLADYEQY
.	TRBV6-1	ASSDPGQENREY
.	TRBV6-5	ASRHRDLGLYEQY
.	TRBV7-8	ASSFLGTTEPQH
.	TRBV5-4	ASSADGYEQY